These 20 T cell receptor beta chains came from one sample sequenced in a study of cytomegalovirus exposure and HLA in healthy donors. PCR involved 60 Vbeta and 13 Jbeta primers. TCRdb's copy holds only in-frame clones and misses some; the assay was immunoSEQ multiplex PCR. The sample holds about 190,000 clones; approximately 81% are singletons and the top ten take approximately 0.26%. The sequenced material came from PBMCs. Receptors originate from a boy younger than 18 in good health and CMV-seronegative.

The chain combines TRBV9 with TRBJ1-4; 8 bases agree with TRBD1. Germline V gene data show CDR1 as SGDLS and CDR2 as YYNGEE. This CDR3 is 15 amino acids long. J was trimmed by 8 bases and V by 0 bases; bases with no gene match: 6. This CDR3 reads CASSVAVTGDEKLFF. The CDR3 DNA is TGTGCCAGCAGCGTAGCTGTGACAGGGGACGAAAAACTGTTTTTT.

This clone has a handful of counts. The chain carries TRBV13 and TRBJ1-1; tentatively, D is TRBD1 (6 bases). This CDR3 region has 15 residues. Trimming took off 4 bases at V and 3 bases at J, with 15 bases between the two ends. The germline CDR1 and CDR2 sequences are PRHDT and FYEKMQ (reference sequence). The CDR3 DNA reads as TGTGCCAGCAGCTCCACAGGGAGTACGGACACTGAAGCTTTCTTT. Its protein is CASSSTGSTDTEAFF. Full variable domain (rest looked up from reference TRBV13 and TRBJ1-1): AAGVIQSPRHLIKEKRETATLKCYPIPRHDTVYWYQQGPGQDPQFLISFYEKMQSDKGSIPDRFSAQQFSDYHSELNMSSLELGDSALYFCASSSTGSTDTEAFFGQGTRLTVV.

The rearrangement joins TRBV6-1 to TRBJ1-2, with TRBD1 matching 7 bases. The CDR3 sequence is 15 residues long. Germline values: CDR1 MNHNS, CDR2 SASEGT. V trimming: 2 bases; J trimming: 8 bases; junction bases outside the gene matches: 11. Here the CDR3 DNA reads TGTGCCAGCAGTGAACAATTGAGGCACAGGGGAGGCTACACCTTC. This translates into CASSEQLRHRGGYTF.

With respect to this clone: One end of the junction does not line up with germline, which may come from a read error. The chain links TRBV7-9 to TRBJ1-1; D not certain. Per the germline V gene, CDR1 is SEHNR and CDR2 is FQNEAQ (reference sequence). The CDR3 is 13 residues long. The CDR3 coding sequence is TGTTCCAGCAGCTTAAAGAGGAACACTGAAGCTTTCTTT. It encodes CSSSLKRNTEAFF.

Of note for this clone: One end of the junction is discordant with germline, which a read error may explain. This sequence joins TRBV5-1 and TRBJ2-2, with a weak D call TRBD1 (5 bases). Germline CDR1 is SGHRS and CDR2 is YFSETQ. The CDR3 totals 14 residues. CDR3 DNA sequence: TGCGCCAGCAGCCCGACAGAGAACGCCGGGGAGCTGTTTTTT. It translates to CASSPTENAGELFF.

The chain combines TRBV5-1 with TRBJ1-2; D is possibly TRBD1 (6 bases). Deletions cut 2 bases from V and 6 bases from J, with 14 bases between. This CDR3 has 14 residues. Germline V gene lookup returns CDR1 SGHRS and CDR2 YFSETQ. This CDR3 reads CASSFNRGMDGYTF. DNA for the CDR3: TGCGCCAGCAGCTTTAATAGGGGGATGGATGGCTACACCTTC.

This chain connects TRBV7-9 to TRBJ2-5, with unresolved D. Germline V gene data show CDR1 as SEHNR and CDR2 as FQNEAQ (reference sequence). This CDR3 comprises 14 residues. Trimming stripped 5 bases from V and 1 base from J, with 11 bases between. The CDR3 is CASSPTAVQETQYF. Here the CDR3 DNA reads TGTGCCAGCAGCCCAACGGCGGTCCAAGAGACCCAGTACTTC.

The chain links TRBV29-1 to TRBJ2-2, with TRBD2 matching 8 bases. Germline-derived CDR1 and CDR2 are SQVTM and ANQGSEA. The junction had 10 bases not matched to a gene; V was cut back by 2 bases and J by 5 bases. This CDR3 comprises 16 residues. CDR3: CSVESVLAGFTGELFF. The CDR3 DNA follows: TGCAGCGTTGAATCTGTGTTAGCGGGATTTACCGGGGAGCTGTTTTTT.

The V call is TRBV18, the J call TRBJ1-2; 7 positions match TRBD1. The junction had 4 bases not matched to a gene; V was cut back by 4 bases and J by 2 bases. Per germline, CDR1 KGHSH and CDR2 LQKENI. The CDR3 is 14 residues long. The CDR3 DNA follows: TGTGCCAGCTCACTATTGGACAGGAACTATGGCTACACCTTC. It specifies CASSLLDRNYGYTF.

The CDR3 loop is CASSLGAISSYEQYF. CDR3 in DNA: TGTGCCAGCAGCTTGGGGGCTATTAGCTCCTACGAGCAGTACTTC. The V and J genes are TRBV28 and TRBJ2-7, with a possible D match to TRBD1 (6 bases). From germline, CDR1 is MDHEN and CDR2 SYDVKM. The CDR3 consists of 15 residues. The V and J ends lost 6 bases and 0 bases respectively, with 15 bases between them.

The genes are TRBV5-5 and TRBJ2-3; 9 nucleotides agree with TRBD1. This CDR3 has 15 amino acids. Unmatched junction bases numbered 6, after V lost 4 bases and J lost 3 bases. CDR1 is SGHKS, CDR2 YYEKEE, per germline (reference sequence). CDR3 protein: CASSTGGGGTDTQYF. The CDR3, as DNA: TGTGCCAGCAGCACAGGGGGCGGTGGTACAGATACGCAGTATTTT.

Only a few counts were recorded for this clone. V gene TRBV7-2 combines with J gene TRBJ2-1; TRBD2 matches 10 bases. The CDR3 has 15 residues. Per the germline V gene, CDR1 is SGHTA and CDR2 is FQGNSA. J lost 7 bases, V lost 4 bases, and 7 bases had no gene match. The CDR3 region is CASSSIAGGGNEQFF. For the CDR3, the DNA is TGTGCCAGCAGCTCAATAGCGGGAGGTGGGAATGAGCAGTTCTTC.

The chain carries TRBV5-1 and TRBJ1-4; 7 bases are shared with TRBD1. Looked up from germline, CDR1 is SGHRS and CDR2 is YFSETQ. The CDR3 has 16 amino acids. The J segment lost 8 bases and the V segment lost 0 bases, leaving 10 bases of the junction unmatched. The CDR3: CASSLGVTGVREKLFF. CDR3 DNA: TGCGCCAGCAGCTTGGGGGTTACAGGGGTACGGGAAAAACTGTTTTTT. Drawing the rest from reference TRBV5-1 and TRBJ1-4, the complete variable domain is KAGVTQTPRYLIKTRGQQVTLSCSPISGHRSVSWYQQTPGQGLQFLFEYFSETQRNKGNFPGRFSGRQFSNSRSEMNVSTLELGDSALYLCASSLGVTGVREKLFFGSGTQLSVL.

CDR3 coding DNA: TGCGCCAGCAGCCAAGACAGGACTATGAACACTGAAGCTTTCTTT. Translated: CASSQDRTMNTEAFF. V is TRBV4-1 and J is TRBJ1-1; D unresolved. Looked up from germline, CDR1 is MGHRA and CDR2 is YSYEKL. The V and J ends lost 0 bases and 0 bases respectively, with 8 bases between them. CDR3 length equals 15 residues.

This clone was found once. The chain links TRBV4-3 to TRBJ1-6; D remains ambiguous. The ends were cut back, 0 bases at V and 6 bases at J, with 18 bases in the middle. Germline V CDR1 and CDR2: LGHNA, YSLEER. The CDR3 length is 18 residues. In DNA, the CDR3 is TGCGCCAGCAGCCAAGATCGACTAGGTGTGCAGATTAATTCACCCCTCCACTTT. Translating gives CASSQDRLGVQINSPLHF.

The rearrangement uses TRBV6-1 and TRBJ2-7; 8 bases line up with TRBD1. Trimming cost V 6 bases and J 3 bases; bases outside gene matches: 7. Germline V gene lookup returns CDR1 MNHNS and CDR2 SASEGT. This CDR3 has 14 residues. The CDR3 is CASRAGQGDYEQYF. CDR3 DNA: TGTGCCAGCAGGGCAGGACAGGGAGACTACGAGCAGTACTTC.

The chain uses TRBV11-2 and TRBJ2-2; possibly TRBD2 for D (5 bases). This CDR3 has 14 residues. Germline V gene lookup returns CDR1 SGHAT and CDR2 FQNNGV. The germline V and J ends were trimmed by 8 bases and 2 bases, with 12 bases remaining between them. CDR3 nucleotide sequence: TGTGCCAGCGTGATGCGGGCAAACACCGGGGAGCTGTTTTTT. Translated: CASVMRANTGELFF. Based on the CDR3 plus reference TRBV11-2 and TRBJ2-2, the full variable domain is EAGVAQSPRYKIIEKRQSVAFWCNPISGHATLYWYQQILGQGPKLLIQFQNNGVVDDSQLPKDRFSAERLKGVDSTLKIQPAKLEDSAVYLCASVMRANTGELFFGEGSRLTVL.

The chain carries TRBV7-9 and TRBJ2-1, with unresolved D. V shed 6 bases and J shed 4 bases, with 10 bases lying between them. The CDR3 spans 13 residues. The germline V gene encodes CDR1 SEHNR and CDR2 FQNEAQ (reference sequence). As DNA, the CDR3 is TGTGCCAGCAGTGATGGCCTTTACAATGAGCAGTTCTTC. Amino acid sequence: CASSDGLYNEQFF.

A note on this clone: One end of the junction does not line up with germline, which may come from a read error. The chain is built from TRBV2 and TRBJ2-7; no reliable D call. This CDR3 spans 15 amino acids. CDR1 and CDR2 (germline): SNHLY, FYNNEI. CDR3 bases: TGTGCCAGCAGTGAAAATGCTTTGACCGCCTACGAGCGGTACTTC. Translated: CASSENALTAYERYF.

The chain links TRBV5-6 to TRBJ2-7; 11 bases agree with TRBD2. This CDR3 contains 15 residues. The germline CDR1 and CDR2 sequences are SGHDT and YYEEEE. Germline trimming cut 3 bases from V and 2 bases from J; bases unmatched to any gene: 4. The CDR3 protein is CASSSGTSGTYEQYF. The DNA of the CDR3 is TGTGCCAGCAGCTCCGGGACTAGCGGTACCTACGAGCAGTACTTC. Drawing the rest from reference TRBV5-6 and TRBJ2-7, the complete variable domain is DAGVTQSPTHLIKTRGQQVTLRCSPKSGHDTVSWYQQALGQGPQFIFQYYEEEERQRGNFPDRFSGHQFPNYSSELNVNALLLGDSALYLCASSSGTSGTYEQYFGPGTRLTVT.